Shown below are 32 T cell receptor beta chains from a single sample sequenced in a study of cytomegalovirus exposure and HLA in healthy donors. Profiled with immunoSEQ multiplex PCR; TCRdb holds only in-frame clones, not every one. The table lists 110,000 or so clones, more than 70% of them singletons, with less than 2% in the top ten. The sequenced material came from PBMCs. The origin of the receptors is a man between 18 and 35 years old in good health and CMV-seronegative.

The V gene is TRBV6-1, the J gene TRBJ2-1; D may be TRBD1 (5 bases). Germline values: CDR1 MNHNS, CDR2 SASEGT. The CDR3 loop spans 13 amino acids. V was clipped by 6 bases and J by 8 bases, with 14 bases between them. CDR3 DNA sequence: TGTGCCAGCAGCAAAAGGGGTTTGGATGAGCAGTTCTTC. Amino acid sequence: CASSKRGLDEQFF.

The chain links TRBV4-3 to TRBJ2-7, with 7 nucleotides matching TRBD1. After removal of 4 bases from V and 0 bases from J, the junction contained 3 bases not matched to a gene. This CDR3 comprises 14 residues. Germline assignment: CDR1 LGHNA and CDR2 YSLEER. The CDR3 nucleotides read TGCGCCAGCAGCCGGTCAGGGGGCTCCTACGAGCAGTACTTC. This gives the protein CASSRSGGSYEQYF.

The V and J genes are TRBV5-1 and TRBJ2-2; D remains ambiguous. V was clipped by 5 bases and J by 2 bases, with 7 bases between them. The CDR3 spans 13 residues. Germline-derived CDR1 and CDR2 are SGHRS and YFSETQ. As DNA, the CDR3 is TGCGCCAGCAGTTACACAAACACCGGGGAGCTGTTTTTT. This encodes CASSYTNTGELFF. The variable domain in full, completed from reference TRBV5-1 and TRBJ2-2, reads KAGVTQTPRYLIKTRGQQVTLSCSPISGHRSVSWYQQTPGQGLQFLFEYFSETQRNKGNFPGRFSGRQFSNSRSEMNVSTLELGDSALYLCASSYTNTGELFFGEGSRLTVL.

V is TRBV6-5 and J is TRBJ1-1; TRBD1 matches 9 bases. Germline V gene sequence: CDR1 MNHEY, CDR2 SVGAGI. There are 14 residues in the CDR3. V lost 6 bases and J lost 5; bases outside the gene matches: 7. CDR3 nucleotides: TGTGCCAGCAGGACGACAGGGGGGAGGACTGAAGCTTTCTTT. Its protein product is CASRTTGGRTEAFF.

The V gene is TRBV5-4, the J gene TRBJ2-3; 11 nucleotides match TRBD2. Unmatched junction bases numbered 2, after V lost 5 bases and J lost 3 bases. The CDR3 is made up of 14 amino acids. CDR1 and CDR2 from the germline V gene are SGHNT and YYREEE (reference sequence). CDR3 region: CASRGTSGTDTQYF. In DNA form, the CDR3 reads TGTGCCAGCAGGGGGACTAGCGGAACAGATACGCAGTATTTT. The entire variable domain, with the rest obtained from reference TRBV5-4 and TRBJ2-3, is as follows: ETGVTQSPTHLIKTRGQQVTLRCSSQSGHNTVSWYQQALGQGPQFIFQYYREEENGRGNFPPRFSGLQFPNYSSELNVNALELDDSALYLCASRGTSGTDTQYFGPGTRLTVL.

The J gene is TRBJ1-6, the V gene TRBV11-2, with D tentatively TRBD1 (6 bases). Trimming took off 1 base at V and 9 bases at J, with 13 bases between the two ends. This CDR3 is 15 amino acids long. Germline V gene data show CDR1 as SGHAT and CDR2 as FQNNGV. This CDR3 reads CASSLAQGRASPLHF. CDR3 coding DNA: TGTGCCAGCAGCTTAGCCCAGGGGAGGGCTTCACCCCTCCACTTT. Together with reference TRBV11-2 and TRBJ1-6, the CDR3 gives the full variable domain: EAGVAQSPRYKIIEKRQSVAFWCNPISGHATLYWYQQILGQGPKLLIQFQNNGVVDDSQLPKDRFSAERLKGVDSTLKIQPAKLEDSAVYLCASSLAQGRASPLHFGNGTRLTVT.

This rearrangement joins TRBV27 to TRBJ2-7, with 8 positions matching TRBD1. The CDR3 is 13 residues long. The germline CDR1 and CDR2 sequences are MNHEY and SMNVEV (reference sequence). The V segment lost 11 bases and the J segment 3 bases; nucleotides outside the gene matches: 9. In DNA, the CDR3 is TGTGCCGTCGCTCCGGGACAGGACTACGAGCAGTACTTC. It translates to CAVAPGQDYEQYF.

The rearrangement joins TRBV6-5 to TRBJ1-2; D is undetermined. The CDR3 is 14 residues long. V dropped 0 bases and J dropped 5 bases, with 10 bases sitting between them. Germline V gene data show CDR1 as MNHEY and CDR2 as SVGAGI. This CDR3 is CASSYSAVQYGYTF. The CDR3 nucleotides read TGTGCCAGCAGTTACTCGGCAGTTCAGTATGGCTACACCTTC.

V is TRBV5-1 and J is TRBJ2-7; tentative D call: TRBD1 (5 bases). The CDR3 sequence is 13 residues long. CDR1 SGHRS and CDR2 YFSETQ come from the germline V gene. V lost 2 bases, J lost 3 bases, and 9 bases lay in between. The CDR3 nucleotides are TGCGCCAGCAGCTTCCAGGGTAACTACGAGCAGTACTTC. This codes for CASSFQGNYEQYF.

The V and J genes are TRBV2 and TRBJ2-5; D is perhaps TRBD1 (5 bases). Per germline, CDR1 SNHLY and CDR2 FYNNEI. V lost 2 bases, J lost 5 bases, and 18 bases lay in between. The CDR3 sequence is 16 residues long. The CDR3 DNA reads TGTGCCAGCAGTGAACAACAGGTCGATGTTCAGGAGACCCAGTACTTC. This encodes CASSEQQVDVQETQYF.

This chain links TRBV10-3 with TRBJ2-7; D not resolved. Germline V lookup: CDR1 ENHRY, CDR2 SYGVKD. Deletions cut 0 bases from V and 6 bases from J, with 3 bases between. The CDR3 length is 11 residues. For the CDR3, the DNA is TGTGCCATCAGTGAGTCCCTCGAGCAGTACTTC. It translates to CAISESLEQYF.

This chain joins TRBV5-1 and TRBJ2-2; D ambiguous. CDR1 SGHRS and CDR2 YFSETQ come from the germline V gene. This CDR3 contains 15 residues. V was trimmed by 4 bases and J by 8 bases, leaving 18 bases between them. This chain's CDR3 is CASSPIPGFSGELFF. CDR3 in DNA: TGCGCCAGCAGCCCAATACCAGGATTTTCTGGGGAGCTGTTTTTT.

This rearrangement joins TRBV27 to TRBJ1-5; D gene uncertain. This CDR3 has 15 amino acids. Trimming cost V 2 bases and J 3 bases, with 11 bases left between them. The germline V gene encodes CDR1 MNHEY and CDR2 SMNVEV (reference sequence). For the CDR3, the DNA is TGTGCCAGCAGTTTAGGTAGCAGCCACAATCAGCCCCAGCATTTT. Translation: CASSLGSSHNQPQHF.

V is TRBV2 and J is TRBJ2-5, with 10 positions matching TRBD1. Germline assignment: CDR1 SNHLY and CDR2 FYNNEI. CDR3 length: 17 amino acids. V lost 6 bases to trimming and J lost 1 base; unmatched junction nucleotides: 11. As DNA, the CDR3 is TGTGCCAGCAGGCAAAGTAGGACAGGGGGGACCCAAGAGACCCAGTACTTC. Translated, it gives CASRQSRTGGTQETQYF.

This chain joins TRBV10-3 and TRBJ1-2; 8 nucleotides align to TRBD1. The V and J ends lost 10 bases and 8 bases, in that order; junction bases with no gene match: 12. The CDR3 is 13 amino acids. The germline V gene has CDR1 ENHRY and CDR2 SYGVKD. The CDR3: CATLYSSGGGYTF. The DNA of the CDR3 is TGTGCCACCCTCTACTCCTCAGGGGGCGGCTACACCTTC.

The chain uses TRBV13 and TRBJ2-5, with 10 nucleotides matching TRBD1. Germline values: CDR1 PRHDT, CDR2 FYEKMQ (reference sequence). The junction had 7 bases not matched to a gene; V was cut back by 5 bases and J by 4 bases. The CDR3 length is 15 residues. In DNA form, the CDR3 reads TGTGCCAGCAGCGCCGGACAGGGGGGTGGAGAGACCCAGTACTTC. This encodes CASSAGQGGGETQYF.

This clone was recorded a few times. V usage is TRBV6-6 and J usage is TRBJ1-5; D gene ambiguous. The CDR3 length is 13 residues. V lost 2 bases to trimming and J lost 5 bases, with 7 bases between them. The germline V gene has CDR1 MNHNY and CDR2 SVGAGI (reference sequence). The CDR3 sequence: CASSYGRDQPQHF. CDR3 bases: TGTGCCAGCAGTTACGGGCGAGATCAGCCCCAGCATTTT.

The chain joins TRBV20-1 to TRBJ2-2, with D uncertain. CDR3 length equals 11 residues. In germline, CDR1 is DFQATT, CDR2 SNEGSKA (reference sequence). The CDR3 here is CSTSRTGELFF. CDR3 in DNA: TGCAGCACAAGTCGCACCGGGGAGCTGTTTTTT.

The CDR3 loop is CASSSQGLVGGQPQHF. The DNA for the CDR3 is TGTGCCAGCAGTTCCCAAGGGTTAGTGGGGGGTCAGCCCCAGCATTTT. The V and J genes are TRBV27 and TRBJ1-5; D is possibly TRBD1 (5 bases). CDR3 length: 16 amino acids. Germline loops: CDR1 MNHEY, CDR2 SMNVEV (reference sequence). V shed 4 bases and J shed 6 bases, with 19 bases lying between them.

This chain links TRBV9 with TRBJ2-3, with TRBD2 as a possible D gene (6 bases). This CDR3 comprises 11 residues. Germline assignment: CDR1 SGDLS and CDR2 YYNGEE. V was shortened by 7 bases and J by 6 bases, with 9 bases between the two germline ends. CDR3 region: CASAAGDTQYF. CDR3 sequence (DNA): TGTGCCAGCGCCGCGGGGGATACGCAGTATTTT.

A note on this clone: The sample holds other DNA sequences that translate to the same CDR3. The CDR3 nucleotides are TGCGCCAGCAGCCTCGGGGGGAACACTGAAGCTTTCTTT. Protein: CASSLGGNTEAFF. This chain links TRBV5-1 with TRBJ1-1, with D perhaps TRBD1 (5 bases). V dropped 4 bases and J dropped 1 base, with 8 bases sitting between them. Germline V gene lookup returns CDR1 SGHRS and CDR2 YFSETQ. CDR3 length equals 13 residues. Full variable domain (rest looked up from reference TRBV5-1 and TRBJ1-1): KAGVTQTPRYLIKTRGQQVTLSCSPISGHRSVSWYQQTPGQGLQFLFEYFSETQRNKGNFPGRFSGRQFSNSRSEMNVSTLELGDSALYLCASSLGGNTEAFFGQGTRLTVV.

The chain has TRBV7-9 and TRBJ2-3, with TRBD2 matching over 9 bases. Trimming removed 5 bases from V and 0 bases from J; junction bases left unmatched: 6. Germline V lookup: CDR1 SEHNR, CDR2 FQNEAQ (reference sequence). The CDR3 covers 16 residues. The CDR3 sequence: CASSPISGRSTDTQYF. Written as DNA, the CDR3 is TGTGCCAGCAGCCCTATTAGCGGGAGAAGCACAGATACGCAGTATTTT.

This chain links TRBV10-1 with TRBJ1-1; D gene ambiguous. CDR3 size: 15 residues. The ends were cut back, 4 bases at V and 0 bases at J, with 12 bases in the middle. The germline gives CDR1 WNHNN, CDR2 SYGVQD (reference sequence). The CDR3 reads CASSVTPDMNTEAFF. The DNA of the CDR3 is TGCGCCAGCAGTGTGACACCTGATATGAACACTGAAGCTTTCTTT.

The chain couples TRBV7-7 to TRBJ2-1; TRBD2 aligns across 12 bases. This CDR3 spans 15 amino acids. V lost 4 bases and J lost 6; bases outside the gene matches: 4. Germline CDR1 reads SSHAT; CDR2 reads FNYEAQ (reference sequence). The CDR3 DNA sequence: TGTGCCAGCAGCTCGCTAGCGGGGGGGTTCAATGAGCAGTTCTTC. Encoded protein: CASSSLAGGFNEQFF.

This sequence joins TRBV19 and TRBJ2-7; the D gene is possibly TRBD1 (6 bases). V shed 3 bases and J shed 2 bases, with 11 bases lying between them. CDR1 and CDR2 from the germline V gene are LNHDA and SQIVND (reference sequence). CDR3 length: 14 residues. CDR3 amino acids: CASSIGTHTYEQYF. In nucleotides, the CDR3 is TGTGCCAGTAGTATCGGGACACACACCTACGAGCAGTACTTC.

The V call is TRBV7-2, the J call TRBJ2-5; TRBD2 aligns across 10 bases. The CDR3 length is 17 residues. Germline V gene sequence: CDR1 SGHTA, CDR2 FQGNSA. The V segment lost 1 base and the J segment 5 bases; nucleotides outside the gene matches: 10. The CDR3 sequence is CASSLGPTSGAGETQYF. Written as DNA, the CDR3 is TGTGCCAGCAGCTTAGGGCCCACTAGCGGGGCGGGGGAGACCCAGTACTTC.

J is TRBJ2-1 and V is TRBV5-6; maybe TRBD1 (7 bases). Germline CDR1 is SGHDT and CDR2 is YYEEEE. The CDR3 has 16 amino acids. V was trimmed by 4 bases and J by 6 bases, leaving 20 bases between them. CDR3 in amino acids: CASSAPQGTFRNEQFF. The CDR3 DNA reads as TGTGCCAGCAGCGCCCCACAGGGGACTTTCCGCAATGAGCAGTTCTTC. The entire variable domain, with the rest obtained from reference TRBV5-6 and TRBJ2-1, is as follows: DAGVTQSPTHLIKTRGQQVTLRCSPKSGHDTVSWYQQALGQGPQFIFQYYEEEERQRGNFPDRFSGHQFPNYSSELNVNALLLGDSALYLCASSAPQGTFRNEQFFGPGTRLTVL.

The chain couples TRBV30 to TRBJ1-1; 12 bases are shared with TRBD1. V lost 3 bases to trimming and J lost 0 bases; unmatched junction nucleotides: 2. Per germline, CDR1 GTSNPN and CDR2 SVGIG (reference sequence). The CDR3 contains 15 residues. CDR3 bases: TGTGCCTGGAGGGGGGACAGGGGGCTGAACACTGAAGCTTTCTTT. Its protein product is CAWRGDRGLNTEAFF. The complete variable domain, with remaining parts taken from reference TRBV30 and TRBJ1-1, reads SQTIHQWPATLVQPVGSPLSLECTVEGTSNPNLYWYRQAAGRGLQLLFYSVGIGQISSEVPQNLSASRPQDRQFILSSKKLLLSDSGFYLCAWRGDRGLNTEAFFGQGTRLTVV.

The chain couples TRBV28 to TRBJ1-1; perhaps TRBD1 as D (5 bases). Germline V gene sequence: CDR1 MDHEN, CDR2 SYDVKM. The CDR3 sequence is 15 residues long. V lost 3 bases and J 0 bases, leaving 11 bases between the germline ends. The CDR3 DNA sequence: TGTGCCAGCAGTTTGCAGGGTTTGATGAACACTGAAGCTTTCTTT. Protein sequence: CASSLQGLMNTEAFF.

The chain carries TRBV6-5 and TRBJ2-7, with 7 nucleotides matching TRBD2. The CDR3 sequence is 13 residues long. Germline lookup yields CDR1 MNHEY and CDR2 SVGAGI. V was pared by 4 bases and J by 6 bases, with 6 bases of the junction left unmatched. The CDR3 DNA is TGTGCCAGCAGTTGGGGGGGAAGATCCGAGCAGTACTTC. Its protein is CASSWGGRSEQYF.

The chain is built from TRBV2 and TRBJ1-1; D remains ambiguous. Germline loops: CDR1 SNHLY, CDR2 FYNNEI. There are 16 residues in the CDR3. V shed 2 bases and J shed 8 bases, with 21 bases lying between them. CDR3 sequence (DNA): TGTGCCAGCAGTGAATATCAGGTTCGGGATCGTGAGGAAGCTTTCTTT. Amino acid sequence: CASSEYQVRDREEAFF.

CDR3 region: CASSPWGTGRYEQYF. The CDR3, as DNA: TGTGCCAGCAGCCCCTGGGGAACAGGGAGATACGAGCAGTACTTC. The J gene is TRBJ2-7, the V gene TRBV9; a possible D gene is TRBD1 (6 bases). Germline V gene sequence: CDR1 SGDLS, CDR2 YYNGEE. The CDR3 totals 15 residues. Trimming shortened V by 4 bases and J by 4 bases, and 18 bases separated the two germline ends.